Given below is one TCR beta chain in context. The antigen is unknown. This entry belongs to a study of Graves' ophthalmopathy and Graves' hyperthyroidism. Study-level background: Pretreatment peripheral blood was obtained at initial diagnosis. Findings and caveats of the study: Blood shared most expanded thyroid clonotypes above 0.001 frequency. Ophthalmopathy progression was predicted with around 71% sensitivity and approximately 72% specificity.

Diagnosis used clinical symptoms, serum thyroxine, TRAb, thyroid ultrasound and orbital computed tomography. Germline V gene sequence: CDR1 LNHDA, CDR2 SQIVND (reference sequence). Trimming cost V 6 bases and J 7 bases; bases outside gene matches: 10. This CDR3 is 15 amino acids long. For repertoire sequencing, the TCR beta CDR3 regions were amplified from RNA transcripts. The first round was an RT-PCR with HTBI primers, and the second round was a multiplex PCR. TCRdb reanalysed the multiplex PCR reads using MiXCR and keeps one entry per CDR3 protein. The table has approximately 640,000 distinct CDR3 sequences, roughly 41% seen once; the top ten hold roughly 3.5%.

This TCR derives from an adult man with Graves' ophthalmopathy. Source material: peripheral blood. The chain combines TRBV19 with TRBJ2-7; the match to TRBD1 covers 12 bases. The CDR3, as DNA: TGTGCCAGTAGCCTCCCGGGACAGGGGGCGGGGGAGCAGTACTTC. It specifies CASSLPGQGAGEQYF. The entire variable domain, with the rest obtained from reference TRBV19 and TRBJ2-7, is as follows: DGGITQSPKYLFRKEGQNVTLSCEQNLNHDAMYWYRQDPGQGLRLIYYSQIVNDFQKGDIAEGYSVSREKKESFPLTVTSAQKNPTAFYLCASSLPGQGAGEQYFGPGTRLTVT.